Sequencing of this T cell receptor (beta chain) was carried out in a study of blood T cell repertoires in COVID-19. Looking at the study overall: COVID-19 samples, acute and convalescent, were from the United States, Italy and Spain. T cells, B-cell-depleted T cells, or PBMCs supplied cDNA or gDNA.

As handled by the study authors: Nucleated cell counts were estimated from reference gene primer amplification. Here immunoSEQ multiplex PCR was the method, and the copy in TCRdb shows in-frame clones only, minus some. The D gene and trimming were derived from the DNA, and the V and J assignments and clone size from that table. Here the sample spans about 110,000 clones, more than 75% being singletons. Germline V gene lookup returns CDR1 MNHEY and CDR2 SVGAGI. Trimming cost V 6 bases and J 2 bases; bases outside gene matches: 1. CDR3 length equals 15 residues. J is TRBJ2-6 and V is TRBV6-5; the match to TRBD1 covers 10 bases. Specimen: peripheral blood. The clonotype comes from a man aged 40-50 years with acute or convalescent COVID-19. CDR3 DNA sequence: TGTGCCAGCAGCGGGACAGGGGCTGGGGCCAACGTCCTGACTTTC. The encoded protein is CASSGTGAGANVLTF.